The 2 T cell receptor beta chains in this list originate from one sample, sequenced in a study of CD8+ T cells in alopecia areata. Treatment defined: oral pan-JAK inhibitor, 5-10 mg twice daily. Extracted RNA was reverse transcribed into cDNA, the sequencing template. Using immunoSEQ multiplex PCR, the repertoire was profiled, and TCRdb retains in-frame clones only, with some absent. The table has around 170,000 clones, approximately 51% seen once. This specimen consisted of CD8+ T cells sorted from blood, obtained between weeks 51 and 52, from a patient treated with tofacitinib. These TCRs come from a human donor with alopecia areata.

This chain joins TRBV5-6 and TRBJ2-7; D is unresolved. The CDR3 runs to 12 residues. Germline V gene sequence: CDR1 SGHDT, CDR2 YYEEEE. Trimming took off 0 bases at V and 5 bases at J, with 6 bases between the two ends. As DNA, the CDR3 is TGTGCCAGCAGCTTGGAAGTGGACGAGCAGTACTTC. Translation gives CASSLEVDEQYF.

There are a few counts of this clone. The V gene is TRBV29-1, the J gene TRBJ1-1; D might be TRBD1 (6 bases). Germline assignment: CDR1 SQVTM and CDR2 ANQGSEA. The CDR3 consists of 13 residues. V lost 7 bases and J lost 2, with 14 bases in between. The CDR3 spells CSAGAGVNTEAFF. CDR3 nucleotide sequence: TGCAGCGCGGGAGCAGGGGTTAACACTGAAGCTTTCTTT.